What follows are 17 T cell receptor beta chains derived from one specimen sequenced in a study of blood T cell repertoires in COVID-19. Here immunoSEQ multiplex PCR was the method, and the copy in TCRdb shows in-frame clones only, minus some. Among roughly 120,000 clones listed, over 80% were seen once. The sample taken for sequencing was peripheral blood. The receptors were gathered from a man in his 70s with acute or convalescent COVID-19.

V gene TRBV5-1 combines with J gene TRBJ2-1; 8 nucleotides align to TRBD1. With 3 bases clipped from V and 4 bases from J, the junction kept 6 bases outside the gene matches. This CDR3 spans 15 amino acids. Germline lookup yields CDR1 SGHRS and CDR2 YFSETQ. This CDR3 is CASSWMDREYNEQFF. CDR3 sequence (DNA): TGCGCCAGCAGCTGGATGGACAGGGAATACAATGAGCAGTTCTTC.

CDR3 loop: CASSPGLWGDTQYF. The CDR3 DNA is TGTGCCAGCAGCCCGGGACTCTGGGGGGATACGCAGTATTTT. V gene TRBV5-6 combines with J gene TRBJ2-3, with D perhaps matching TRBD2 (6 bases). CDR1 and CDR2 from the germline V gene are SGHDT and YYEEEE. V lost 4 bases, J lost 6 bases, and 15 bases lay in between. CDR3 size: 14 residues.

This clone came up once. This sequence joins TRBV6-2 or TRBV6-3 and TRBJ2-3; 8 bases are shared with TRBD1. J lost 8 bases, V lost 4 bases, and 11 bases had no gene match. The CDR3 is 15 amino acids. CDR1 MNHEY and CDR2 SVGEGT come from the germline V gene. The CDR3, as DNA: TGTGCCAGCAGTTCGCGGACAGGGTTTGGGGTTACGCAGTATTTT. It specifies CASSSRTGFGVTQYF.

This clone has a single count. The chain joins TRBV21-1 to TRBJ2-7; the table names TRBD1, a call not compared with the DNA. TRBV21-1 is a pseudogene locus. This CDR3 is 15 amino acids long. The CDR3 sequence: CASPSAGTAPYEQYF. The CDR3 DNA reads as TGTGCCAGCCCTTCAGCTGGGACAGCTCCCTACGAGCAGTACTTC.

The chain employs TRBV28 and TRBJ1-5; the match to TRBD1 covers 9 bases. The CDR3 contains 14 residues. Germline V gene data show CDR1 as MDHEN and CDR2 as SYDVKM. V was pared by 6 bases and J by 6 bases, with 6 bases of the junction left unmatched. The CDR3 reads CASRTGTGTQPQHF. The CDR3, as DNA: TGTGCCAGCAGAACAGGGACAGGGACTCAGCCCCAGCATTTT.

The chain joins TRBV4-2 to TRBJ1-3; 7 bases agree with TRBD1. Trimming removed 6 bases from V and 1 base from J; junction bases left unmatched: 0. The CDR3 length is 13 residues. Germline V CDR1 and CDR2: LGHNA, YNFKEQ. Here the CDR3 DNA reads TGTGCCAGCAGACAGGGGTCTGGAAACACCATATATTTT. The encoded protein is CASRQGSGNTIYF.

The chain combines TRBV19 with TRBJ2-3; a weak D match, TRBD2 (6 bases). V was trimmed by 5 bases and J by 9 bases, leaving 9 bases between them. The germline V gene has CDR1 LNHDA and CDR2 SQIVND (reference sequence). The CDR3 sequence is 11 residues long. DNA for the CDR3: TGTGCCAGTAGTGTTCTAGCGACGCAGTATTTT. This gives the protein CASSVLATQYF.

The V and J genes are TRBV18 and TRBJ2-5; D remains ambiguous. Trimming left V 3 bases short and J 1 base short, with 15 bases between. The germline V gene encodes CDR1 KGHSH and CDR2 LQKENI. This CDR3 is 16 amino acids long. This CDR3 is CASSPGTANLQETQYF. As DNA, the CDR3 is TGTGCCAGCTCACCGGGTACAGCCAATCTCCAAGAGACCCAGTACTTC.

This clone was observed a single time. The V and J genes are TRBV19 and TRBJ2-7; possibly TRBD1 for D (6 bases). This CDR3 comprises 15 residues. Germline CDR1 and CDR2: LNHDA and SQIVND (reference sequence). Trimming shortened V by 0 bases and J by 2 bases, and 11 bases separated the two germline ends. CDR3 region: CASSIDGRGTYEQYF. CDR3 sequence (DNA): TGTGCCAGTAGTATAGATGGCAGGGGCACCTACGAGCAGTACTTC.

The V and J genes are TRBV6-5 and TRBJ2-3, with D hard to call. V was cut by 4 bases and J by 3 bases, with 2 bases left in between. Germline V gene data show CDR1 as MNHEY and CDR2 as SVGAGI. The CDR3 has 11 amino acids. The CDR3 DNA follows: TGTGCCAGCAGTTTAACAGATACGCAGTATTTT. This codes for CASSLTDTQYF.

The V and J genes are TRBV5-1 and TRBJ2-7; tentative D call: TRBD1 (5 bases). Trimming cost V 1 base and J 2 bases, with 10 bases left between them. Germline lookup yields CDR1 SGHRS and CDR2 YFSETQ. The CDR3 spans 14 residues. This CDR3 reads CASSLSTVPYEQYF. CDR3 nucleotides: TGCGCCAGCAGCTTGTCGACAGTTCCCTACGAGCAGTACTTC.

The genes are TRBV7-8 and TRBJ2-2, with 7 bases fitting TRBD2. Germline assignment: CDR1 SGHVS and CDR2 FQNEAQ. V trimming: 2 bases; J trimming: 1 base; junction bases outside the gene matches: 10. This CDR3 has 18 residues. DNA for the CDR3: TGTGCCAGCAGCTTAAGCCTCTGGGGGGGGTTGAACACCGGGGAGCTGTTTTTT. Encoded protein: CASSLSLWGGLNTGELFF. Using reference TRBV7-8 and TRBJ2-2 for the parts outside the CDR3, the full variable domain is GAGVSQSPRYKVAKRGQDVALRCDPISGHVSLFWYQQALGQGPEFLTYFQNEAQLDKSGLPSDRFFAERPEGSVSTLKIQRTQQEDSAVYLCASSLSLWGGLNTGELFFGEGSRLTVL.

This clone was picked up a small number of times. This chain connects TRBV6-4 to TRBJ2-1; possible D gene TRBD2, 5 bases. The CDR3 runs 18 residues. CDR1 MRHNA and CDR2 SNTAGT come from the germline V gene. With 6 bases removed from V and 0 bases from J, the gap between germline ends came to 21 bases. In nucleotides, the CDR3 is TGTGCCAGCAGCACGATCTGGGCTACGGGGAGCTCCTACAATGAGCAGTTCTTC. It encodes CASSTIWATGSSYNEQFF.

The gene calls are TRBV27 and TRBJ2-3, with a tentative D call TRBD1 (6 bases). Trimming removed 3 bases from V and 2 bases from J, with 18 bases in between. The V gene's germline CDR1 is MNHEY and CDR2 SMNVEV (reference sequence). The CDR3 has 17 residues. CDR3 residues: CASSFGRDTTFTDTQYF. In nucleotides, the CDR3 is TGTGCCAGCAGTTTCGGCCGGGACACAACTTTCACAGATACGCAGTATTTT.

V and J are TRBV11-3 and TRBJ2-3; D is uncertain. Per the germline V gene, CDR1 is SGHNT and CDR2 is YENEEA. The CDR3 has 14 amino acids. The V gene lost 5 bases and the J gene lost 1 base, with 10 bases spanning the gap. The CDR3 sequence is CASSPAAGTDTQYF. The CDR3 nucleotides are TGTGCCAGCAGCCCCGCCGCGGGCACAGATACGCAGTATTTT.

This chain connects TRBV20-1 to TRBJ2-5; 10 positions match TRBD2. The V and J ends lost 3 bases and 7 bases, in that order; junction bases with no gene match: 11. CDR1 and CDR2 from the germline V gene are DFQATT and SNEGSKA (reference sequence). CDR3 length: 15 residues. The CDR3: CSASRLGLATGTQYF. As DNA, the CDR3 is TGCAGTGCTAGTCGGTTGGGACTAGCGACTGGGACCCAGTACTTC.

The CDR3, as DNA: TGTGCCAGCAGTTATCGCCCTCGGGGGACCCAGTACTTC. This sequence encodes CASSYRPRGTQYF. The genes are TRBV28 and TRBJ2-5, with D perhaps TRBD2 (5 bases). V was pared by 4 bases and J by 7 bases, with 13 bases between. Germline-derived CDR1 and CDR2 are MDHEN and SYDVKM. The length of the CDR3 is 13 residues.